The 14 T cell receptor beta chains presented below share a single source sample, sequenced in a study of blood T cell repertoires in COVID-19. Sequencing was performed with immunoSEQ multiplex PCR; in TCRdb, only in-frame clones are kept and a portion is missing. The sample includes 150,000 to 200,000 clones, 88% seen only once; the top ten take 4% to 5%. Sequencing input: peripheral blood. The receptors were gathered from a human donor in a cohort sampled during active COVID-19.

The gene calls are TRBV9 and TRBJ2-5; 8 nucleotides match TRBD2. The CDR3 is 17 residues long. Germline CDR1 is SGDLS and CDR2 is YYNGEE. V lost 0 bases, J lost 4 bases, and 11 bases stayed unmatched. The CDR3 is CASSVGDGRVIGETQYF. The DNA for the CDR3 is TGTGCCAGCAGCGTAGGGGACGGGAGGGTTATAGGAGAGACCCAGTACTTC.

The chain combines TRBV5-4 with TRBJ2-7, with TRBD1 matching 9 bases. Germline-derived CDR1 and CDR2 are SGHNT and YYREEE (reference sequence). V lost 3 bases to trimming and J lost 4 bases; unmatched junction nucleotides: 11. CDR3 length equals 16 residues. The CDR3 nucleotides are TGTGCCAGCAGCTCTACGGGGACAGGGCTCGGGTACGAGCAGTACTTC. As protein: CASSSTGTGLGYEQYF.

This CDR3 is CASSYSAGPTYEQYF. CDR3 coding DNA: TGTGCCAGCAGTTACTCGGCAGGGCCGACCTACGAGCAGTACTTC. The chain is built from TRBV6-5 and TRBJ2-7, with a weak D call TRBD1 (5 bases). Germline V lookup: CDR1 MNHEY, CDR2 SVGAGI. V was shortened by 0 bases and J by 2 bases, with 11 bases between the two germline ends. This CDR3 is built from 15 residues.

The chain is built from TRBV6-6 and TRBJ2-1; D unresolved. Trimming removed 0 bases from V and 3 bases from J, with 3 bases in between. Germline values: CDR1 MNHNY, CDR2 SVGAGI (reference sequence). This CDR3 contains 13 residues. For the CDR3, the DNA is TGTGCCAGCAGTTACTCTAGCTACAATGAGCAGTTCTTC. Its translation is CASSYSSYNEQFF.

This rearrangement joins TRBV9 to TRBJ2-1; TRBD1 is a possible D gene (5 bases). The V gene's germline CDR1 is SGDLS and CDR2 YYNGEE. The CDR3 is 16 amino acids. V lost 0 bases and J lost 0, with 10 bases in between. CDR3 coding DNA: TGTGCCAGCAGCGTAGGGCAGGGCTACTCCTACAATGAGCAGTTCTTC. Amino acids: CASSVGQGYSYNEQFF.

The chain carries TRBV19 and TRBJ2-3; D is unresolved. From germline, CDR1 is LNHDA and CDR2 SQIVND (reference sequence). V was pared by 4 bases and J by 1 base, with 6 bases between. The CDR3 is made up of 13 amino acids. Written as DNA, the CDR3 is TGTGCCAGTAGTACCACTGGCACAGATACGCAGTATTTT. Translated: CASSTTGTDTQYF.

The rearrangement joins TRBV14 to TRBJ1-2; 10 bases are a match to TRBD1. Looked up from germline, CDR1 is SGHDN and CDR2 is FVKESK. The CDR3 sequence is 14 residues long. Losses at the gene ends were 4 bases for V and 4 bases for J; bases not matched to a gene: 3. The CDR3 sequence is CASSRTGGGYGYTF. CDR3 nucleotides: TGTGCCAGCAGCCGGACAGGGGGGGGCTATGGCTACACCTTC.

The CDR3 coding sequence is TGTGCCAGCAGCTTAGGGCTAGCGGACCAAGAGACCCAGTACTTC. Its protein product is CASSLGLADQETQYF. The chain carries TRBV7-7 and TRBJ2-5; TRBD2 agrees at 7 bases. Germline CDR1 reads SSHAT; CDR2 reads FNYEAQ (reference sequence). The V segment lost 1 base and the J segment 0 bases; nucleotides outside the gene matches: 2. The CDR3 consists of 15 residues.

In nucleotides, the CDR3 is TGTGCCAGCCGACAGCCACCCTACTACGAGCAGTACTTC. Translation: CASRQPPYYEQYF. The rearrangement links TRBV19 to TRBJ2-7, with D tentatively TRBD1 (5 bases). With 9 bases removed from V and 3 bases from J, the gap between germline ends came to 15 bases. CDR3 size: 13 residues. Germline values: CDR1 LNHDA, CDR2 SQIVND (reference sequence).

The chain recombines TRBV6-5 with TRBJ2-7; 9 bases map to TRBD1. This CDR3 has 14 residues. V was pared by 6 bases and J by 3 bases, with 6 bases of the junction left unmatched. The germline V gene encodes CDR1 MNHEY and CDR2 SVGAGI. This CDR3 is CASRRPGQGYEQYF. In DNA form, the CDR3 reads TGTGCCAGCAGGAGACCGGGACAGGGCTACGAGCAGTACTTC.

This clone was seen only once. The chain has TRBV11-2 and TRBJ2-1; D is perhaps TRBD2 (6 bases). The CDR3 spans 13 residues. CDR1 SGHAT and CDR2 FQNNGV come from the germline V gene. The V end lost 1 base, the J end lost 10 bases, and 11 bases lay between the germline ends. The CDR3 sequence: CASSLASAGEQFF. The CDR3 DNA sequence: TGTGCCAGCAGCTTAGCTAGCGCGGGGGAGCAGTTCTTC.

Only one count was recorded for this clone. This chain connects TRBV7-2 to TRBJ2-7; 7 nucleotides agree with TRBD1. The junction had 13 bases not matched to a gene; V was cut back by 7 bases and J by 4 bases. The germline CDR1 and CDR2 sequences are SGHTA and FQGNSA. This CDR3 has 15 amino acids. Here the CDR3 reads CASKTMEQGSYEQYF. The CDR3 DNA reads as TGTGCCAGCAAAACCATGGAACAGGGGAGTTACGAGCAGTACTTC.

V gene TRBV11-2 combines with J gene TRBJ2-7; D gene unclear. Germline lookup yields CDR1 SGHAT and CDR2 FQNNGV. This CDR3 comprises 13 residues. V was clipped by 0 bases and J by 6 bases, with 9 bases between them. CDR3 amino acids: CASSLDPSGEQYF. The CDR3 region has the DNA TGTGCCAGCAGCTTAGACCCGTCGGGCGAGCAGTACTTC.

The V call is TRBV6-2 or TRBV6-3, the J call TRBJ2-1; 8 bases are a match to TRBD2. Looked up from germline, CDR1 is MNHEY and CDR2 is SVGEGT. J gave up 10 bases and V 5 bases, and 13 bases lay outside the gene matches. CDR3 size: 15 residues. The CDR3 nucleotides are TGTGCCAGCAGTCCCGGGACTAGTACCCTTTCCGAGCAGTTCTTC. Translated: CASSPGTSTLSEQFF.